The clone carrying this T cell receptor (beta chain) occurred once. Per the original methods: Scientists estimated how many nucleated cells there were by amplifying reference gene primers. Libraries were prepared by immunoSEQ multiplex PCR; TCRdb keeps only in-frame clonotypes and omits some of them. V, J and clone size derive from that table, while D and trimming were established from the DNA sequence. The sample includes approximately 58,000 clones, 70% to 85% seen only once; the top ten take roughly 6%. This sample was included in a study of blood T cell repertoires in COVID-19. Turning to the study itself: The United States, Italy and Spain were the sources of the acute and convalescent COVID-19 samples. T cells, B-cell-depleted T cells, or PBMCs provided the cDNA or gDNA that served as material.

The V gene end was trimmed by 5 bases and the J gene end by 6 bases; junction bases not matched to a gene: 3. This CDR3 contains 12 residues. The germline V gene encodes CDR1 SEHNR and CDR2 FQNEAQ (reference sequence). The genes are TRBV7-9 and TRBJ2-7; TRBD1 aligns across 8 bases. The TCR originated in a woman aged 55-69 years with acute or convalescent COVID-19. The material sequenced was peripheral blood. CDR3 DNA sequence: TGTGCCAGCAGCATAACAGGGGGCGAGCAGTACTTC. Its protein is CASSITGGEQYF.